This T cell receptor (beta chain) is from a study of identical twins (dated by TCRdb to about 2016). With regard to the full study: The study deep-sequenced TCR alpha and beta repertoires from monozygotic twins, unrelated adults of various ages and cord blood to test whether fetal clonotypes persist. To rule out contamination, replicate twin experiments were performed at different times with different library preparation protocols. Broader findings and caveats from the paper: Out-of-frame TCR alpha sequences shared between twins showed an excess of low generation-probability sequences compared with coincidental sharing between unrelated individuals. Fewer insertions were carried by abundant cord blood beta clonotypes, a similar but weaker trend appeared in young adult naive repertoires, and no such trend appeared in memory repertoires. Zero-insertion analyses could be partly confounded by invariant T cells such as MAIT and iNKT, although diverse VJ usage argued against such confounding for most clonotypes. Because the same donors could not be followed over many years, the conclusions depended on cross-sectional statistical analysis. Out-of-frame TCR alpha sharing in monozygotic twins was systematically underestimated by recombination models, whereas sharing between unrelated individuals was in agreement with the recombination models. Excess twin sharing in beta out-of-frame sequences was weaker because fewer shared sequences lowered the signal-to-noise ratio.

Every donor in the study was a healthy Caucasian. Three pairs of female monozygotic twins, all aged roughly 18 to 30 years, made up the twin cohort. Positive isolation kits from Invitrogen were used to isolate the CD4+ and CD8+ T cell populations. Reading from cysteine to phenylalanine, the CDR3 counts 12 amino acids. CDR3 DNA is the only sequence kept; it has 36 bases, read in frame from the first base. Per the germline V gene, LGHNT is the CDR1 and FRNRAP is the CDR2. The V end loses 3 bases and the J end loses 4 bases, and a stretch of 7 bases separates them. This clonotype showed up just a few times. The clone's antigen remains unknown. The sample holds no much larger clone one base away, and base qualities are not on file. Library creation used 5' RACE. The listed sequencing device is Illumina HiSeq 2000. Template switching introduced a universal primer binding site; the final cDNA contained a unique molecular identifier, enabling accurate counting of TCR cDNA molecules. First-strand cDNA for TCR alpha and beta chains was synthesized from specific primers in the conserved constant-segment region. To control for contamination, each cDNA library was double barcoded with a SMART-Mk sample barcode plus Illumina barcodes. TruSeq adapter sequences and Illumina sample barcodes were added in two successive PCR steps. TCR alpha and beta cDNA libraries were sequenced on the Illumina HiSeq platform with custom primers. In the paper's pipeline: MiGEC was used to process raw reads and extract unique molecular identifiers, and MiXCR was used to find CDR3 positions. For each individual, recombination models were inferred using an EM algorithm with the repgenHMM and IGoR tools. The tcR package in R was used for shared clonotype analysis, with sharing normalized by the product of cloneset sizes. Out-of-frame nonproductive sequences were analyzed to study raw recombination free of thymic and clonal selection effects. TCRdb reanalyzed the raw reads on its own, using fastp at Q25 for trimming and MiXCR for clone calling, and kept in-frame beta chains. CDR3 protein sequences are deduplicated, and each keeps its most common genes and DNA. It is TCRdb's table, rather than the study itself, that gives the V and J calls and clone size. This sample comprises some 210,000 distinct CDR3 sequences, 15% to 20% of them detected only once. Over 35% of the sample belongs to the ten largest clones.

A further study also used this sample, focusing on T cells expressing NK-cell markers. According to the second study: In sorted CD3+CD56+NKG2C+, CD3+CD56+NKG2C- and CD3+CD56-NKG2C+ T-cell subsets from eight donors, TCR beta-chain repertoires were profiled. Among the eight sequenced donors, seven were HCMV-seropositive and one was HCMV-seronegative. In several experiments an anti-gammadeltaTCR antibody was added to restrict sorting to alphabetaTCR-expressing T cells. In more than five donors, the dominant CD3+CD56+NKG2C+ clonotypes were found to rank among the top 10 CD8+ clonotypes and to make up roughly 1.0-8% of CD8+ T cells. Those dominant clonotypes were again the most abundant among CD3+CD56-NKG2C+ cells in a handful of donors, at 28.3-60.1%. It remained unclear whether the expanded NKG2C-expressing T cell clones were specific for HCMV antigens. All eight donors whose samples were sequenced were randomly selected healthy volunteers, three of them men and five women. A commercial ELISA kit detecting HCMV-specific IgG in serum was used to determine HCMV serostatus. MIGEC handled demultiplexing of the reads and grouping by UMI, while MiTCR was used to assemble and quantify clonotypes. To exclude erroneous sequences, only TCR cDNA sequences supported by at least two reads were retained. The tcR package was used for downstream repertoire analysis, and clonotypes were matched between fractions using CDR3 nucleotide sequence together with V segment. VDJmatch was used to annotate antigen specificity against VDJdb, with one amino acid substitution in CDR3 allowed.

Sequencing was performed on CD8+ T cells sorted from blood. The source is a woman between 18 and 29 years old in good health. The V gene is TRBV12-5 and the J gene is TRBJ2-7, with the D gene uncertain. The DNA sequence follows: TGTGCTAGTGGTTTATTGGGATACGAGCAGTACTTC. It is translated as CASGLLGYEQYF.